The 2 T cell receptor beta chains in this list originate from one sample, sequenced in a study of cytomegalovirus exposure and HLA in healthy donors (dated by TCRdb to 2016 to 2017). Libraries came from the immunoSEQ multiplex PCR assay. The multiplex PCR relied on a mix of 60 forward primers for TCR Vbeta segments and 13 reverse primers for TCR Jbeta segments. TCRdb stores this immuneACCESS table with in-frame sequences only. Part of the clones is absent; in the studies checked, under half of the shortfall reflects unresolved V genes, and no reason is known for the rest. This sample gives 130,000 or so clones in total; approximately 82% of them show up just once. Of the sample, around 1.6% is held by the ten largest clones. Sequenced input: PBMCs. The receptors were sampled from a female donor in good health and CMV-seronegative.

This sequence joins TRBV5-1 and TRBJ2-2; 8 bases match TRBD1. The V and J ends lost 4 bases and 6 bases, in that order; junction bases with no gene match: 5. Germline V gives CDR1 SGHRS, CDR2 YFSETQ. This CDR3 spans 14 amino acids. CDR3 protein: CASSPDREAGELFF. In DNA form, the CDR3 reads TGCGCCAGCAGCCCGGACAGGGAAGCCGGGGAGCTGTTTTTT.

The chain employs TRBV12-5 and TRBJ2-1; 8 positions match TRBD2. The germline V gene has CDR1 LGHNT and CDR2 FRNRAP. The ends lost 8 bases at V and 1 base at J; junction bases unmatched: 4. The CDR3 is 14 residues long. Here the CDR3 DNA reads TGTGCTAGTTCTAAGCGGGAGTCCTACAATGAGCAGTTCTTC. It is translated as CASSKRESYNEQFF. Full variable domain (remainder filled in from reference TRBV12-5 and TRBJ2-1): DARVTQTPRHKVTEMGQEVTMRCQPILGHNTVFWYRQTMMQGLELLAYFRNRAPLDDSGMPKDRFSAEMPDATLATLKIQPSEPRDSAVYFCASSKRESYNEQFFGPGTRLTVL.